This is a list of T cell receptor beta chains from one sample in a study of somatic mutations in cytotoxic T cells in rheumatoid arthritis. Clones were sequenced by immunoSEQ multiplex PCR, and TCRdb holds only the in-frame ones, with some missing. The sample records fewer than 9,000 clones, roughly 60% being singletons. The sequencing input was CD8+ T cells sorted from blood. These receptor sequences come from a woman aged 40 to 50 in good health. Each CDR3 is given with its conserved first and last residue. Fields, in order: D gene, CDR3 length, clone size, V gene, J gene, CDR3 protein, CDR3 DNA. A D gene is named only where the DNA matches it firmly. Size tells how often a clone was seen (once, few, many) or the class of an expanded clone, and some rows leave it out.

.	14	few	TRBV27	TRBJ1-2	CASSPGRGYYGYTF	TGTGCCAGCAGCCCGGGACGGGGCTACTATGGCTACACCTTC
.	16	.	TRBV19	TRBJ2-4	CASGHEGTRAKNIQYF	TGTGCCAGTGGGCATGAGGGGACCCGAGCCAAAAACATTCAGTACTTC
.	16	.	TRBV25-1	TRBJ2-7	CASSESNRALGFEQYF	TGTGCCAGCAGTGAATCAAACCGGGCCCTGGGGTTCGAGCAGTACTTC
TRBD2	17	.	TRBV13	TRBJ2-1	CASSLGPTSGAYNEQFF	TGTGCCAGCAGCTTAGGCCCTACTAGCGGGGCGTACAATGAGCAGTTCTTC
.	13	once	TRBV25-1	TRBJ2-5	CASSHGSRETQYF	TGTGCCAGCAGTCATGGGTCCCGAGAGACCCAGTACTTC
TRBD2	15	.	TRBV10-1	TRBJ2-3	CASSLAGESTDTQYF	TGCGCCAGCAGCCTAGCGGGAGAGAGCACAGATACGCAGTATTTT
.	14	.	TRBV27	TRBJ1-6	CASSTTGYNSPLHF	TGTGCCAGCAGTACGACGGGGTATAATTCACCCCTCCACTTT
TRBD1	14	.	TRBV19	TRBJ2-1	CASSKGGKDNEQFF	TGTGCCAGTAGTAAAGGGGGCAAGGACAATGAGCAGTTCTTC
.	14	few	TRBV27	TRBJ1-1	CASSFAGGRTEAFF	TGTGCCAGCAGTTTCGCGGGGGGCAGGACTGAAGCTTTCTTT
TRBD1	15	.	TRBV6-5	TRBJ1-5	CASSSQGAPDQPQHF	TGTGCCAGCAGTTCTCAGGGGGCCCCAGATCAGCCCCAGCATTTT
.	11	few	TRBV2	TRBJ1-1	CASTGGIEAFF	TGTGCCAGCACTGGTGGCATTGAAGCTTTCTTT
.	13	.	TRBV27	TRBJ2-2	CASSWGETGELFF	TGTGCCAGCAGTTGGGGCGAAACCGGGGAGCTGTTTTTT
TRBD2	16	.	TRBV7-8	TRBJ2-3	CASTQRGEGGTDTQYF	TGTGCCAGCACACAACGGGGGGAGGGCGGCACAGATACGCAGTATTTT
TRBD2	15	medium-sized	TRBV7-9	TRBJ2-7	CASSLASGSSYEQYF	TGTGCCAGCAGCTTAGCTAGCGGGAGCTCCTACGAGCAGTACTTC
TRBD2	17	.	TRBV7-6	TRBJ2-3	CASSARTSGAFTDTQYF	TGTGCCAGCAGCGCCCGGACTAGCGGGGCTTTCACAGATACGCAGTATTTT
.	16	.	TRBV5-6	TRBJ1-2	CASNESPGSQYYGYTF	TGTGCCAGCAACGAATCCCCAGGGTCGCAATACTATGGCTACACCTTC
TRBD2	14	.	TRBV25-1	TRBJ2-3	CASSGGGSTDTQYF	TGTGCCAGCAGTGGGGGGGGAAGCACAGATACGCAGTATTTT
.	17	few	TRBV7-6	TRBJ1-2	CASSLGDPGQANYGYTF	TGTGCCAGCAGCTTAGGAGACCCGGGACAAGCTAACTATGGCTACACCTTC
.	16	once	TRBV7-6	TRBJ2-1	CASSPSDLLEDNEQFF	TGTGCCAGCAGCCCCAGCGATTTACTAGAGGACAATGAGCAGTTCTTC
.	12	once	TRBV30	TRBJ2-4	CAWLGNENIQYF	TGTGCCTGGCTCGGGAACGAAAACATTCAGTACTTC
.	12	.	TRBV27	TRBJ2-7	CASSLQGNEQYF	TGTGCCAGCAGTTTACAAGGGAACGAGCAGTACTTC
TRBD2	15	.	TRBV11-3	TRBJ2-5	CASSLGRGGQETQYF	TGTGCCAGCAGCCTGGGACGGGGGGGCCAAGAGACCCAGTACTTC
.	10	once	TRBV6-6	TRBJ1-4	CASKGEKLFF	TGTGCCAGCAAAGGGGAAAAACTGTTTTTT
TRBD2	19	.	TRBV28	TRBJ2-3	CASSFEEGLAGDLSDTQYF	TGTGCCAGCAGTTTTGAGGAGGGACTAGCGGGAGATCTGTCAGATACGCAGTATTTT
TRBD1	14	few	TRBV10-1	TRBJ2-3	CASSETGGTDTQYF	TGCGCCAGCAGTGAGACAGGGGGCACAGATACGCAGTATTTT
.	11	few	TRBV28	TRBJ1-4	CASSRDEKLFF	TGTGCCAGCAGCAGAGATGAAAAACTGTTTTTT